Below, 21 T cell receptor beta chains from the same sample are listed, as sequenced in a study of blood T cell repertoires in COVID-19. Only in-frame clones appear in the TCRdb table, and some are missing; sequencing was by immunoSEQ multiplex PCR. The repertoire holds roughly 250,000 clones, with about 91% as singletons. Sequences were obtained from PBMCs or T cells enriched from blood (not recorded which). The receptors derive from a human donor in a cohort exposed to, infected with or recovered from COVID-19 (not recorded which). The donor label of this sample is uncertain.

This sequence joins TRBV24-1 and TRBJ2-2; TRBD1 agrees at 8 bases. The germline CDR1 and CDR2 sequences are KGHDR and SFDVKD. The CDR3 has 14 residues. J lost 5 bases, V lost 9 bases, and 7 bases had no gene match. This CDR3 reads CATRTGRDTGELFF. In DNA, the CDR3 is TGTGCCACCCGGACAGGGCGGGATACCGGGGAGCTGTTTTTT.

J is TRBJ1-2 and V is TRBV7-2; tentatively, D is TRBD1 (5 bases). V was clipped by 1 base and J by 4 bases, with 16 bases between them. This CDR3 spans 16 amino acids. The germline gives CDR1 SGHTA, CDR2 FQGNSA. The CDR3 reads CASSLDFQGLGYGYTF. CDR3 sequence (DNA): TGTGCCAGCAGCTTAGACTTCCAGGGTCTGGGCTATGGCTACACCTTC.

The chain's CDR3 is CASSLWEDTEAFF. CDR3 sequence (DNA): TGTGCCAGCAGCTTGTGGGAGGACACTGAAGCTTTCTTT. The V gene is TRBV5-5, the J gene TRBJ1-1; D is ambiguous. The germline V gene encodes CDR1 SGHKS and CDR2 YYEKEE (reference sequence). The CDR3 is made up of 13 amino acids. The V gene lost 1 base and the J gene lost 3 bases, with 7 bases spanning the gap.

The chain carries TRBV3-1 (or the pseudogene TRBV3-2) and TRBJ1-2; no definite D call. Per the germline V gene, CDR1 is LGHDT and CDR2 is YNNKEL (reference sequence). The CDR3 has 14 residues. The V end lost 4 bases, the J end lost 4 bases, and 13 bases lay between the germline ends. The CDR3 DNA reads as TGTGCCAGCAGCCCAAGCCCTGAAGTCTATGGCTACACCTTC. Its translation is CASSPSPEVYGYTF.

This rearrangement joins TRBV7-9 to TRBJ1-1; D call uncertain. Per germline, CDR1 SEHNR and CDR2 FQNEAQ (reference sequence). The CDR3 consists of 13 residues. The germline V and J ends were trimmed by 10 bases and 7 bases, with 19 bases remaining between them. The CDR3 spells CATEPAVAYEAFF. The CDR3, as DNA: TGTGCCACTGAGCCCGCTGTCGCTTATGAAGCTTTCTTT.

The chain combines TRBV19 with TRBJ1-4; D call uncertain. CDR3 size: 15 residues. Trimming removed 1 base at V and 5 bases at J, with 11 bases between. Germline V gene sequence: CDR1 LNHDA, CDR2 SQIVND (reference sequence). The CDR3 protein is CASSIGGGLNEKLFF. CDR3 DNA sequence: TGTGCCAGTAGTATAGGTGGCGGGTTAAATGAAAAACTGTTTTTT.

V usage is TRBV20-1 and J usage is TRBJ1-2, with D uncertain. CDR3 length equals 11 residues. In germline, CDR1 is DFQATT, CDR2 SNEGSKA (reference sequence). V lost 6 bases to trimming and J lost 5 bases, with 10 bases between them. The DNA of the CDR3 is TGCAGTGCCCTAGTTATTTATGGCTACACCTTC. Translated: CSALVIYGYTF.

This clone has a single count. The chain combines TRBV2 with TRBJ2-7; D perhaps matches TRBD2 (6 bases). V lost 2 bases to trimming and J lost 1 base, with 9 bases between them. Per the germline V gene, CDR1 is SNHLY and CDR2 is FYNNEI. The CDR3 consists of 14 residues. CDR3 nucleotide sequence: TGTGCCAGCAGTGAAAGGAGGGGATCCTACGAGCAGTACTTC. It specifies CASSERRGSYEQYF.

The chain combines TRBV7-2 with TRBJ2-1, with TRBD2 identical over 14 bases. The germline gives CDR1 SGHTA, CDR2 FQGNSA. The CDR3 is made up of 20 amino acids. Unmatched junction bases numbered 8, after V lost 0 bases and J lost 1 base. The CDR3 coding sequence is TGTGCCAGCAGCTTAGCCCGACTAGCGGGGGGGTTTCGGTCCTACAATGAGCAGTTCTTC. Protein sequence: CASSLARLAGGFRSYNEQFF. The whole variable domain, remainder taken from reference TRBV7-2 and TRBJ2-1, is GAGVSQSPSNKVTEKGKDVELRCDPISGHTALYWYRQSLGQGLEFLIYFQGNSAPDKSGLPSDRFSAERTGGSVSTLTIQRTQQEDSAVYLCASSLARLAGGFRSYNEQFFGPGTRLTVL.

The chain is built from TRBV19 and TRBJ1-1; D unclear. V lost 3 bases, J lost 1 base, and 12 bases lay in between. This CDR3 spans 15 amino acids. CDR1 and CDR2 (germline): LNHDA, SQIVND (reference sequence). Written as DNA, the CDR3 is TGTGCCAGTAGTATCTTTGGGCAGACGAACACTGAAGCTTTCTTT. Encoded protein: CASSIFGQTNTEAFF.

This clone has more than one count but fewer than ten. The rearrangement joins TRBV27 to TRBJ2-7, with unresolved D. The V end was cut by 4 bases, the J end by 0 bases, with 16 bases between. Germline CDR1 MNHEY, CDR2 SMNVEV (reference sequence). This CDR3 region has 16 residues. The CDR3 loop is CASSSPLKESSYEQYF. The CDR3 DNA is TGTGCCAGCAGTTCCCCGTTGAAGGAGAGCTCCTACGAGCAGTACTTC.

This chain links TRBV19 with TRBJ2-4; TRBD1 matches 9 bases. Trimming at V came to 3 bases and at J to 8 bases, leaving 8 bases not matched to a gene. Germline CDR1 and CDR2: LNHDA and SQIVND (reference sequence). This CDR3 has 15 residues. As DNA, the CDR3 is TGTGCCAGTAGTATTAAAGGACAGGGGTCGTACATTCAGTACTTC. It translates to CASSIKGQGSYIQYF.

This clone appeared once. The chain's CDR3 is CASRGTATGNTIYF. The DNA of the CDR3 is TGTGCCAGCAGGGGGACAGCTACTGGAAACACCATATATTTT. V usage is TRBV2 and J usage is TRBJ1-3; 7 bases match TRBD1. The CDR3 consists of 14 residues. In germline, CDR1 is SNHLY, CDR2 FYNNEI. Trimming cost V 6 bases and J 2 bases; bases outside gene matches: 4.

The gene calls are TRBV19 and TRBJ2-5, with 8 bases aligning to TRBD1. The trim removed 6 bases at V and 3 bases at J, leaving 18 bases unmatched. From germline, CDR1 is LNHDA and CDR2 SQIVND (reference sequence). The CDR3 is made up of 18 amino acids. Here the CDR3 DNA reads TGTGCCAGTAGCAAAATCTTCCGGGACAGGTCACCGGAAGAGACCCAGTACTTC. It codes for CASSKIFRDRSPEETQYF.

This chain uses TRBV24-1 with TRBJ1-5, with D unclear. V was shortened by 2 bases and J by 4 bases, with 2 bases between the two germline ends. The CDR3 is 12 amino acids. Germline V lookup: CDR1 KGHDR, CDR2 SFDVKD. The DNA for the CDR3 is TGTGCCACCAGTGATTCAAATCAGCCCCAGCATTTT. Translating it yields CATSDSNQPQHF.

This sequence joins TRBV12-3 or TRBV12-4 and TRBJ2-7, with D possibly matching TRBD1 (6 bases). The CDR3 runs to 13 residues. Trimming removed 2 bases from V and 3 bases from J, with 8 bases in between. The CDR3 bases are TGTGCCAGCAGTTTAACAGGGTACTACGAGCAGTACTTC. This sequence encodes CASSLTGYYEQYF.

This chain joins TRBV14 and TRBJ1-5; D not certain. Trimming shortened V by 5 bases and J by 5 bases, and 10 bases separated the two germline ends. This CDR3 contains 13 residues. Germline loops: CDR1 SGHDN, CDR2 FVKESK. The CDR3 nucleotides are TGTGCCAGCAGCTTAGGGCGGGATCAGCCCCAGCATTTT. Its translation is CASSLGRDQPQHF. Full variable domain (rest looked up from reference TRBV14 and TRBJ1-5): EAGVTQFPSHSVIEKGQTVTLRCDPISGHDNLYWYRRVMGKEIKFLLHFVKESKQDESGMPNNRFLAERTGGTYSTLKVQPAELEDSGVYFCASSLGRDQPQHFGDGTRLSIL.

V and J are TRBV5-1 and TRBJ2-3; weak D call: TRBD2 (6 bases). V gave up 2 bases and J gave up 4 bases, with 14 bases separating them. The CDR3 totals 15 residues. In germline, CDR1 is SGHRS, CDR2 YFSETQ. The CDR3 sequence is CASSFSSGVPDTQYF. As DNA, the CDR3 is TGCGCCAGCAGCTTCTCTTCGGGGGTCCCAGATACGCAGTATTTT.

The chain carries TRBV11-2 and TRBJ2-1; 9 positions match TRBD1. Trimming took 5 bases from V and 2 from J; bases not matched to a gene: 4. This CDR3 is 15 amino acids long. Germline CDR1 and CDR2: SGHAT and FQNNGV. The CDR3 region has the DNA TGTGCCAGCAGCCCTACAGGGGGCACCTACAATGAGCAGTTCTTC. As protein: CASSPTGGTYNEQFF.

This clone was recorded only once. The CDR3 reads CALTGTGVSGANVLTF. CDR3 nucleotides: TGTGCCCTGACCGGGACAGGGGTTTCTGGGGCCAACGTCCTGACTTTC. The V gene is TRBV14, the J gene TRBJ2-6; 10 bases line up with TRBD1. Germline CDR1 and CDR2: SGHDN and FVKESK. This CDR3 is built from 16 residues. The J segment lost 1 base and the V segment lost 11 bases, leaving 8 bases of the junction unmatched.

This clone was seen more than once but under ten times. V gene TRBV29-1 combines with J gene TRBJ1-4, with 7 bases matching TRBD1. V was clipped by 8 bases and J by 4 bases; unmatched bases: 10. The CDR3 has 14 amino acids. Germline assignment: CDR1 SQVTM and CDR2 ANQGSEA. DNA for the CDR3: TGCAGCTTCCGATGGGGACAGAGTAATGAAAAACTGTTTTTT. It codes for CSFRWGQSNEKLFF.